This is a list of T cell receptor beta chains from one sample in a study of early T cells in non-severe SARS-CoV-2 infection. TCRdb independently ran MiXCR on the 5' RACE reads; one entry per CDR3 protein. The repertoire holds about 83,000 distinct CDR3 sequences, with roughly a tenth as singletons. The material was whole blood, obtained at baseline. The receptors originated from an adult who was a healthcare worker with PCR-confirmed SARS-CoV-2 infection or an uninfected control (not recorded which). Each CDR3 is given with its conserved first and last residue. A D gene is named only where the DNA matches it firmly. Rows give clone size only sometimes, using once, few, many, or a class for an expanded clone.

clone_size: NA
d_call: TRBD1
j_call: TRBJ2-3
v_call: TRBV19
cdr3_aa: CASSILTGSTDTQYF
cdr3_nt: TGTGCCAGTAGTATTTTGACAGGGAGCACAGATACGCAGTATTTT

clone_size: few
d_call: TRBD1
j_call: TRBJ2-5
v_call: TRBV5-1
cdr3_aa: CASSLQGYQETQYF
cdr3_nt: TGCGCCAGCAGCTTACAGGGGTACCAAGAGACCCAGTACTTC

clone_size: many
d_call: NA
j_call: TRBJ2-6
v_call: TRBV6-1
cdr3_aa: CASDRSSSGANVLTF
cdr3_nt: TGTGCCAGTGACAGGTCCAGCTCTGGGGCCAACGTCCTGACTTTC

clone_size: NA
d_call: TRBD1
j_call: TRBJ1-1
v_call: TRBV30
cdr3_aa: CAWSADRAHTEAFF
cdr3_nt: TGTGCCTGGAGCGCAGACAGGGCCCACACTGAAGCTTTCTTT

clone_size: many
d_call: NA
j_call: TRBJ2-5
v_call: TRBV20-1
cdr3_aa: CSARPGWRAGTQYF
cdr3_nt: TGCAGTGCTAGACCCGGCTGGCGGGCAGGGACCCAGTACTTC

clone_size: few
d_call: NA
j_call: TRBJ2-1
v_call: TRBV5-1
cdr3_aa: CASSLAMSEGQFF
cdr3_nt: TGCGCCAGCAGCTTGGCCATGTCAGAGGGGCAGTTCTTC

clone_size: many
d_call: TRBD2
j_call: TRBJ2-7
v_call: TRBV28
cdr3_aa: CASRGIRLARDRLSHEQYF
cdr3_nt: TGTGCCAGCAGAGGTATAAGACTAGCGCGAGATCGTTTATCCCACGAGCAGTACTTC

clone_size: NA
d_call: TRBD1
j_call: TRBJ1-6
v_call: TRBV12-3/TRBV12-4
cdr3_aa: CASSPADRDNSPLHF
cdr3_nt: TGTGCCAGCAGTCCGGCGGACAGGGACAATTCACCCCTCCACTTT

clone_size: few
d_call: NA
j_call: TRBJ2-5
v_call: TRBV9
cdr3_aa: CASSVVPGSQETQYF
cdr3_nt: TGTGCCAGCAGCGTAGTACCCGGCAGCCAAGAGACCCAGTACTTC

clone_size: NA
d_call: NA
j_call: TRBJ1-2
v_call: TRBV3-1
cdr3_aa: CASSQEGSLRATYGYTF
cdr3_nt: TGTGCCAGCAGCCAAGAGGGAAGCTTGAGGGCAACTTATGGCTACACCTTC

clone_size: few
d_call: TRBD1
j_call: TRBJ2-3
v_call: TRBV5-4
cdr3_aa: CASSRTDRKTQYF
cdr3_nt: TGTGCCAGCAGCCGTACGGACAGGAAAACGCAGTATTTT

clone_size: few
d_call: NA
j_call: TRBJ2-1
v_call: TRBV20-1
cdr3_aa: CSAATTGTYNEQFF
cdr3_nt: TGCAGTGCCGCCACGACAGGGACTTACAATGAGCAGTTCTTC

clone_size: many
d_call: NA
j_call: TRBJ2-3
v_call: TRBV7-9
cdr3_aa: CASSSGLVGTDTQYF
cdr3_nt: TGTGCCAGCAGCTCGGGCCTCGTGGGCACAGATACGCAGTATTTT

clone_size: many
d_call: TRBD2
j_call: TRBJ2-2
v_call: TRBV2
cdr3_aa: CASSDHSSGRAGGELFF
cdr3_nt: TGTGCCAGCAGTGATCATTCTAGCGGGAGGGCCGGCGGGGAGCTGTTTTTT

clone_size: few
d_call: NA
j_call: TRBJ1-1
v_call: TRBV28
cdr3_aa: CASMVRGNTEAFF
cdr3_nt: TGTGCCAGCATGGTCAGAGGGAACACTGAAGCTTTCTTT

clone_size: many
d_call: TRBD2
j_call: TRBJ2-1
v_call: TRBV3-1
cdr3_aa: CASSPFLAGVSYNEQFF
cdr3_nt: TGTGCCAGCAGCCCATTTTTAGCGGGAGTGTCCTACAATGAGCAGTTCTTC

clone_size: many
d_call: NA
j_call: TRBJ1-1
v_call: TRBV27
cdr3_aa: CASSRLGRDTEAFF
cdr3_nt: TGTGCCAGCAGCCGGCTGGGACGGGATACTGAAGCTTTCTTT

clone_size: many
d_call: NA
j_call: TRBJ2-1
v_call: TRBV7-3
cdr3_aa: CASSPMGGGYNEQFF
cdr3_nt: TGTGCCAGCAGCCCCATGGGCGGAGGATACAATGAGCAGTTCTTC

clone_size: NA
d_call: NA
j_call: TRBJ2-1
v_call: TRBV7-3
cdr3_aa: CASSFGGASNEQFF
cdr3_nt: TGTGCCAGCAGCTTCGGAGGGGCGAGTAATGAGCAGTTCTTC

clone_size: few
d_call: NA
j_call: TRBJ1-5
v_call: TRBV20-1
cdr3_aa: CSASPLGADGNQPQHF
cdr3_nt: TGCAGTGCTAGCCCTTTAGGGGCGGATGGCAATCAGCCCCAGCATTTT

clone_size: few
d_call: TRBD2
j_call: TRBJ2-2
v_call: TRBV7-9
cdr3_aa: CASSFSSGSLTGELFF
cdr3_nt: TGTGCCAGCAGCTTTTCTAGCGGGAGTTTAACCGGGGAGCTGTTTTTT

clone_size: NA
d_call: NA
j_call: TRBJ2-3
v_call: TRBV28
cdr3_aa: CASGFLSGTDTQYF
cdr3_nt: TGTGCCAGCGGGTTCCTGTCTGGGACAGATACGCAGTATTTT

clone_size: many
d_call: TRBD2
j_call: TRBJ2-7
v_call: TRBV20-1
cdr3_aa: CSARDFQRGSYEQYF
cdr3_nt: TGCAGTGCTAGAGATTTCCAGCGGGGTTCCTACGAGCAGTACTTC

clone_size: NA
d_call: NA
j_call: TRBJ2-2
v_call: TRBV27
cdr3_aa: CASSFGGYNTGELFF
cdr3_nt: TGTGCCAGCAGTTTTGGAGGATACAACACCGGGGAGCTGTTTTTT

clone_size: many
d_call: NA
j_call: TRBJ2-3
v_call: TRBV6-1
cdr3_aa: CASSAPGHTDTQYF
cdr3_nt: TGTGCCAGCAGTGCCCCCGGGCACACAGATACGCAGTATTTT

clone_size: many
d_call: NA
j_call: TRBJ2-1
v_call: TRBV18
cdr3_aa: CASSPITAAAYNEQFF
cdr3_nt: TGTGCCAGCTCACCTATAACGGCCGCGGCCTACAATGAGCAGTTCTTC

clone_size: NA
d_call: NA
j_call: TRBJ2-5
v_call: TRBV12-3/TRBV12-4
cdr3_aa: CASSPRLGETQYF
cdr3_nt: TGTGCCAGCAGCCCCCGCCTCGGGGAGACCCAGTACTTC